This TCR beta chain emerged from a study of T cells in Graves' hyperthyroidism and ophthalmopathy. Study background: Initial diagnosis, before any treatment, was when peripheral blood was collected.

Using RNA transcripts as the source, TCR beta CDR3 regions were amplified. Carried out on the TCR CDR3, a first-round RT-PCR used the HTBI primer set. TCRdb passed the multiplex PCR reads through MiXCR, listing each CDR3 protein once. The sample lists 350,000 to 400,000 distinct CDR3 sequences; roughly 13% were seen once. This CDR3 region has 14 residues. Germline V gene sequence: CDR1 MGHRA, CDR2 YSYEKL. The V end was cut by 1 base, the J end by 5 bases, with 11 bases between. The V call is TRBV4-1, the J call TRBJ2-5, with D unresolved. The source of this sequence is a woman aged 60 to 75 with Graves' hyperthyroidism. The sequencing sample was made of blood. The CDR3 coding sequence is TGCGCCAGCAGCCAAGGACCTCTGAGGGAGACCCAGTACTTC. Translated: CASSQGPLRETQYF.